This TCR beta chain was obtained from a study of cytomegalovirus exposure and HLA in healthy donors. 60 Vbeta and 13 Jbeta primers were used in PCR. The data were produced by immunoSEQ multiplex PCR, yet TCRdb's version contains in-frame clones alone and is incomplete. The sample has approximately 200,000 clones, over 65% seen once. This CDR3 has 15 amino acids. The junction had 4 bases not matched to a gene; V was cut back by 1 base and J by 4 bases. Germline V gene sequence: CDR1 SGHTA, CDR2 FQGNSA. The sequence derives from a human donor in good health. The chain combines TRBV7-2 with TRBJ1-2; 9 bases map to TRBD1. Source material: PBMCs. The CDR3 is CASSLGDRAVYGYTF. Here the CDR3 DNA reads TGTGCCAGCAGCTTAGGGGACAGGGCTGTCTATGGCTACACCTTC.